This T cell receptor (beta chain) was profiled in a study of T cells in Graves' hyperthyroidism and ophthalmopathy. TCR beta CDR3 sequences were amplified from RNA transcripts. RT-PCR in the first round (using the HTBI primer set) targeted the TCR CDR3. Each CDR3 protein gets one entry after TCRdb re-called the multiplex PCR reads with MiXCR. The table includes fewer than 110,000 distinct CDR3 sequences, 40% to 50% detected once. This clonotype has a count of ten or more. The ends were cut back, 3 bases at V and 5 bases at J, with 14 bases in the middle. CDR1 is SNHLY, CDR2 FYNNEI, per germline. The CDR3 consists of 15 residues.

The source of this sequence is a man aged 40-49 years with Graves' hyperthyroidism. V usage is TRBV2 and J usage is TRBJ1-3; perhaps TRBD1 as D (6 bases). Source material: blood. This CDR3 is CASSDWAGARNTIYF. The CDR3 nucleotides read TGTGCCAGCAGTGACTGGGCAGGGGCCAGAAACACCATATATTTT. The variable domain in full, with the rest retrieved from reference TRBV2 and TRBJ1-3, is EPEVTQTPSHQVTQMGQEVILRCVPISNHLYFYWYRQILGQKVEFLVSFYNNEISEKSEIFDDQFSVERPDGSNFTLKIRSTKLEDSAMYFCASSDWAGARNTIYFGEGSWLTVV.